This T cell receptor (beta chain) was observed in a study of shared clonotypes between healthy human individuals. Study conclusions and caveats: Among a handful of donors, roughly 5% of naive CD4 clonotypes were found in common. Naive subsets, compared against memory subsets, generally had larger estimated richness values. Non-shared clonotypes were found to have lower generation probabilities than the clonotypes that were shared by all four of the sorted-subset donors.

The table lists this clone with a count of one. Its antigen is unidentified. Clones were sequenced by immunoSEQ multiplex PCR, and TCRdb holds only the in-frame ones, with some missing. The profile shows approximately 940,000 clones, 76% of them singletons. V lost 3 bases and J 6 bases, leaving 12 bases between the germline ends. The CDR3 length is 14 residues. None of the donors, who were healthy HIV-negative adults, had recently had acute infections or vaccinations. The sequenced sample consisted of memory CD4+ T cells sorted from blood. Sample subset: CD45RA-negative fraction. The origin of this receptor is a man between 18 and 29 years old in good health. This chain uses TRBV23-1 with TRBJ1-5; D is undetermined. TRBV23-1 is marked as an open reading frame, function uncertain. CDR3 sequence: CASSQNGFTQPQHF. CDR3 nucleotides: TGCGCCAGCAGTCAGAACGGGTTCACTCAGCCCCAGCATTTT.